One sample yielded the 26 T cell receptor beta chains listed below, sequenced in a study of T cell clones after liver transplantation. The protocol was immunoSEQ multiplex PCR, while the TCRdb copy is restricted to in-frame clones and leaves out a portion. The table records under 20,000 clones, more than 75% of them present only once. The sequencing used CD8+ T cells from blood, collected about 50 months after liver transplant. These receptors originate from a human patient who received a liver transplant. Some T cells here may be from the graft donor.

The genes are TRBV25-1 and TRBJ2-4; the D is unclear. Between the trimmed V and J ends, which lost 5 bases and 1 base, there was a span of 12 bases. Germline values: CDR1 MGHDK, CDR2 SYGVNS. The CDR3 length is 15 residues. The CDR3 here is CASSPFQVAKNIQYF. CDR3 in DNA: TGTGCCAGCAGTCCATTTCAGGTTGCCAAAAACATTCAGTACTTC.

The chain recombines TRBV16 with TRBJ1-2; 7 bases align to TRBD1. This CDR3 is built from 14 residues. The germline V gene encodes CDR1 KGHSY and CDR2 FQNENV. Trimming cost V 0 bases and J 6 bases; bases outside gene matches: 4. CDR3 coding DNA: TGTGCCAGCAGCCAATCGATCCAGGGGGATGGCTACACCTTC. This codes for CASSQSIQGDGYTF.

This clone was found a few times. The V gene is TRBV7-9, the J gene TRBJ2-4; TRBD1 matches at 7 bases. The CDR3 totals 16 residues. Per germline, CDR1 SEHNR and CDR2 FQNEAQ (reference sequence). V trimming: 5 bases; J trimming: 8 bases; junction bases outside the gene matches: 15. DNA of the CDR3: TGTGCCAGCAGCCCGGGACAGTATCAAGCAACGGACATTCAGTACTTC. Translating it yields CASSPGQYQATDIQYF.

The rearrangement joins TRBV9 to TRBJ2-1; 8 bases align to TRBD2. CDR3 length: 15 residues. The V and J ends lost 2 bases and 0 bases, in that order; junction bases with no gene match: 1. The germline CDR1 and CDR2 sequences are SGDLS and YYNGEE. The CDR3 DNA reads TGTGCCAGCAGCGTTAGCGGGACCTCCTACAATGAGCAGTTCTTC. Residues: CASSVSGTSYNEQFF.

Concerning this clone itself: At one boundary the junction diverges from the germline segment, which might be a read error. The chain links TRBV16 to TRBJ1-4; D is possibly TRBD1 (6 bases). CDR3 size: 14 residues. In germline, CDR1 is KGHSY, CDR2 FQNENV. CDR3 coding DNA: TGTGCCAGCAGCCAATCGGTGGGGGCGGATGGGCGCCTTTTT. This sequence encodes CASSQSVGADGRLF. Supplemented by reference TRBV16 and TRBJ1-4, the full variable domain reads GEEVAQTPKHLVRGEGQKAKLYCAPIKGHSYVFWYQQVLKNEFKFLISFQNENVFDETGMPKERFSAKCLPNSPCSLEIQATKLEDSAVYFCASSQSVGADGRLFGSGTQLSVL.

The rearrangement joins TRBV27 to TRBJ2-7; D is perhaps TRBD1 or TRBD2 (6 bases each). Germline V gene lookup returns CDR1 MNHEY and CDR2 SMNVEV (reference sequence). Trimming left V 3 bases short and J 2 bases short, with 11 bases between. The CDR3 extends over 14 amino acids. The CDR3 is CASSLRGDTYEQYF. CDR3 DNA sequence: TGTGCCAGCAGTTTGAGGGGGGACACCTACGAGCAGTACTTC.

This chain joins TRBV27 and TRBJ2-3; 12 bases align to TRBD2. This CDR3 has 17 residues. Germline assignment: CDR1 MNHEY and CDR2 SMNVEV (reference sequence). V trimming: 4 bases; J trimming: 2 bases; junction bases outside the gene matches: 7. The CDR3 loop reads CASSYLGLAGTTDTQYF. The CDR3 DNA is TGTGCCAGCAGTTACCTCGGACTAGCGGGAACCACAGATACGCAGTATTTT.

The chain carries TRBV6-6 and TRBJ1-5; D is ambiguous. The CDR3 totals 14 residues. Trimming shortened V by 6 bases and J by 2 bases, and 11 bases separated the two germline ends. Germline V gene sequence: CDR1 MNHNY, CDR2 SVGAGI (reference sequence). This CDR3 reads CASSPAGGNQPQHF. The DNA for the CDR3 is TGTGCCAGCAGCCCTGCCGGGGGCAATCAGCCCCAGCATTTT.

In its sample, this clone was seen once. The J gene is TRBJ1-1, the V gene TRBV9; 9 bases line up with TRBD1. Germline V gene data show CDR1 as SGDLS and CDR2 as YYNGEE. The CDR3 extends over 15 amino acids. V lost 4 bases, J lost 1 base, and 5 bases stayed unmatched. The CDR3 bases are TGTGCCAGCAGCTCCCGGACAGGGGCGAACACTGAAGCTTTCTTT. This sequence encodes CASSSRTGANTEAFF.

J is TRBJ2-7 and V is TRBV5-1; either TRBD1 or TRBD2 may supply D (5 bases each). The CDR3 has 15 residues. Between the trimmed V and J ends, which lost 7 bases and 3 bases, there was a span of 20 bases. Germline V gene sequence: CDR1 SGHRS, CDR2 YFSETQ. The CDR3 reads CASRVHELGDYEQYF. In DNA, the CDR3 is TGCGCCAGCCGGGTACACGAACTGGGGGACTACGAGCAGTACTTC.

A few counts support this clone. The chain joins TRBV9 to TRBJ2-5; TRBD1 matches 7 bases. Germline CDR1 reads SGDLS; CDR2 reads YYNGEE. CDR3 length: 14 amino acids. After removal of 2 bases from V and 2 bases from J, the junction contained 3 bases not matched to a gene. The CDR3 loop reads CASSVGTAQETQYF. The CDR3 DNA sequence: TGTGCCAGCAGCGTCGGGACAGCTCAAGAGACCCAGTACTTC.

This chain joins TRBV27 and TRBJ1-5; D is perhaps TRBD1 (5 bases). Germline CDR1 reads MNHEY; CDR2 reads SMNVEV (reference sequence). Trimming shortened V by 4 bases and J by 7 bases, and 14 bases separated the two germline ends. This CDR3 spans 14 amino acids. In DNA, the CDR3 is TGTGCCAGCAGTTCCGCAGGGCGAGTACAGCCCCAGCATTTT. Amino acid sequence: CASSSAGRVQPQHF.

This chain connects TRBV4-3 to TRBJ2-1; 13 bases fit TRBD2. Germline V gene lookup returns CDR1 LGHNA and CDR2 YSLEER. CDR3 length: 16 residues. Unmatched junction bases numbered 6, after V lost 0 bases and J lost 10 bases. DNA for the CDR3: TGCGCCAGCAGCCAAGAAACTAGCGGGAGGGCAGGCGAGCAGTTCTTC. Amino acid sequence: CASSQETSGRAGEQFF.

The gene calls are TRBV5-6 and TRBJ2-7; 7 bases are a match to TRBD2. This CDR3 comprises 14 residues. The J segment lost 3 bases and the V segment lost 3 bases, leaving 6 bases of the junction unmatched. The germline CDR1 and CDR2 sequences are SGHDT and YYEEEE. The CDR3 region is CASSSPTSYYEQYF. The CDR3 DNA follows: TGTGCCAGCAGCTCCCCGACTAGCTACTACGAGCAGTACTTC.

DNA for the CDR3: TGCGCCAGCAGCCAAGATTCGGGACTAGCGGCAGATTACAATGAGCAGTTCTTC. Residues: CASSQDSGLAADYNEQFF. This chain joins TRBV4-3 and TRBJ2-1; 11 nucleotides match TRBD2. This CDR3 has 18 amino acids. CDR1 is LGHNA, CDR2 YSLEER, per germline. Unmatched junction bases numbered 8, after V lost 0 bases and J lost 4 bases.

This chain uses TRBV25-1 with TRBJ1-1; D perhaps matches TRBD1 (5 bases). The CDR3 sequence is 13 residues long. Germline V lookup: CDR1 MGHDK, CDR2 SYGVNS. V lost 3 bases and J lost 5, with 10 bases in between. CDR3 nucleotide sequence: TGTGCCAGCAGTGAGGGGGGAGAGACTGAAGCTTTCTTT. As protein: CASSEGGETEAFF.

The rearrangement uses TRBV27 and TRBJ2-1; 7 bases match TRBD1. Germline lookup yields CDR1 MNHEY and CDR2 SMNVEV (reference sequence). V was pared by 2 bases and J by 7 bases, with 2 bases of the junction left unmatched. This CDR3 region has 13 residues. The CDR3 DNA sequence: TGTGCCAGCAGTTTAATGGGACAGAATGAGCAGTTCTTC. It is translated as CASSLMGQNEQFF.

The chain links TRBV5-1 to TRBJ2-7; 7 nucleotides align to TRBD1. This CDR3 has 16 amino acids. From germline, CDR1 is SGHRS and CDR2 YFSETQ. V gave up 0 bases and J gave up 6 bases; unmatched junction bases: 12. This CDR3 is CASSLALVTGHSEQYF. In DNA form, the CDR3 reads TGCGCCAGCAGCTTGGCCCTCGTGACAGGGCATAGCGAGCAGTACTTC.

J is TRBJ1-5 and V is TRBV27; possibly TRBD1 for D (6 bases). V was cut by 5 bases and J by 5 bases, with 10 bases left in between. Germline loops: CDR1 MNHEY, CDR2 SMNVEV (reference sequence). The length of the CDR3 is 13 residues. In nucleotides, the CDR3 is TGTGCCAGCAGTCACAGGGTGGATCAGCCCCAGCATTTT. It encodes CASSHRVDQPQHF.

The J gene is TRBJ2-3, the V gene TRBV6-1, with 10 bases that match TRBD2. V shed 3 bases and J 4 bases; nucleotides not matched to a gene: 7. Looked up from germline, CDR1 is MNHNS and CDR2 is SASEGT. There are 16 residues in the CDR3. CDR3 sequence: CASSETAGGRSDTQYF. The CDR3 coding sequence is TGTGCCAGCAGTGAGACAGCGGGGGGGCGATCAGATACGCAGTATTTT.

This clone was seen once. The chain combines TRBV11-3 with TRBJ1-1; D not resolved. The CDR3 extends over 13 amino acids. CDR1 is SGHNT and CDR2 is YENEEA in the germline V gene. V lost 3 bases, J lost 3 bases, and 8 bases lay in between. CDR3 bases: TGTGCCAGCAGCTTCGGGGAGGACACTGAAGCTTTCTTT. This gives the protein CASSFGEDTEAFF.

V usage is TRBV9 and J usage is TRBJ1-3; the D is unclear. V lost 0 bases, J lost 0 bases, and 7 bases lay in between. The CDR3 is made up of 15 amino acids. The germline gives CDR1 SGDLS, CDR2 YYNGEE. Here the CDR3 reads CASSVDGYSGNTIYF. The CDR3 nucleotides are TGTGCCAGCAGCGTAGATGGTTACTCTGGAAACACCATATATTTT.

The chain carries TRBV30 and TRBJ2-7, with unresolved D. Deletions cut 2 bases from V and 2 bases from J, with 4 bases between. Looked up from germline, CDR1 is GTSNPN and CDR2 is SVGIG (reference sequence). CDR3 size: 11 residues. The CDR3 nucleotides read TGTGCCTGGAGTTTAACCTACGAGCAGTACTTC. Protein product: CAWSLTYEQYF.

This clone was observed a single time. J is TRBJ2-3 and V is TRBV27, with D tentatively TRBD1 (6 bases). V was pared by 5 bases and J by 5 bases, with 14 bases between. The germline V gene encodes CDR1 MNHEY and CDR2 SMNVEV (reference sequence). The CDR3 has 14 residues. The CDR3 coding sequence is TGTGCCAGCAGTCCCACCGGACAGCAAGATACGCAGTATTTT. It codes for CASSPTGQQDTQYF.

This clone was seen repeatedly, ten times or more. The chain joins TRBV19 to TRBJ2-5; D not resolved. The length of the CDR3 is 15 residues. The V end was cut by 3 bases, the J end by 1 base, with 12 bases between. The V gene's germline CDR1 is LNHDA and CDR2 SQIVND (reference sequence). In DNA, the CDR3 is TGTGCCAGTAGTATGAGCTCCCGCGGCCAAGAGACCCAGTACTTC. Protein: CASSMSSRGQETQYF.

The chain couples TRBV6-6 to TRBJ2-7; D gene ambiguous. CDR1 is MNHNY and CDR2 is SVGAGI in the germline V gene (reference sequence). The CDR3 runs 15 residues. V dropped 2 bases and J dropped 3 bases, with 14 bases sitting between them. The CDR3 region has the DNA TGTGCCAGCAGTTACGAACCGACCCCCCTCTACGAGCAGTACTTC. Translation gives CASSYEPTPLYEQYF.